The 22 T cell receptor beta chains below all came from one sample that was sequenced in a study of Ad26.COV2.S vaccination and SARS-CoV-2 variants. Method: immunoSEQ multiplex PCR; TCRdb's copy keeps in-frame clones and lacks some. The repertoire holds 410,000 or so clones, with about 93% as singletons. The treatment here: 19 received Ad26.COV2.S at low or high dose, single or two shots; about 5 received placebo; per-sample allocation not given. At day 63 after the first vaccine or placebo injection, samples were drawn. Sequenced material: peripheral blood, taken in a trial of Ad26.COV2.S vaccine versus placebo. The source of these receptors is a person aged 18-65 years who received the Ad26.COV2.S COVID-19 vaccine or a placebo.

The rearrangement uses TRBV6-5 and TRBJ2-6, with 7 bases identical to TRBD1. V lost 10 bases, J lost 2 bases, and 8 bases stayed unmatched. Germline lookup yields CDR1 MNHEY and CDR2 SVGAGI. The CDR3 runs to 15 residues. CDR3 nucleotide sequence: TGTGCCACCGGGCTTACAGGGGCTGGGGCCAACGTCCTGACTTTC. Its protein is CATGLTGAGANVLTF.

This clone was counted a single time. The V call is TRBV29-1, the J call TRBJ2-2, with 10 bases identical to TRBD1. J gave up 6 bases and V 1 base, and 8 bases lay outside the gene matches. Germline lookup yields CDR1 SQVTM and CDR2 ANQGSEA. The CDR3 consists of 16 residues. The CDR3 DNA sequence: TGCAGCGTTGAAGTAGGGGACAGGGGATTTTCCGGGGAGCTGTTTTTT. It codes for CSVEVGDRGFSGELFF.

This chain links TRBV7-2 with TRBJ1-2; D remains ambiguous. Germline V lookup: CDR1 SGHTA, CDR2 FQGNSA. V was trimmed by 2 bases and J by 4 bases, leaving 8 bases between them. The CDR3 has 13 amino acids. CDR3 coding DNA: TGTGCCAGCAGCTTATCCAGGATCTATGGCTACACCTTC. This sequence encodes CASSLSRIYGYTF.

This clone occurred a few times. The same CDR3 can be traced to other DNA sequences in this sample. The chain joins TRBV18 to TRBJ1-5; 8 bases are a match to TRBD1. In germline, CDR1 is KGHSH, CDR2 LQKENI. V lost 3 bases, J lost 5 bases, and 0 bases stayed unmatched. The CDR3 contains 13 residues. CDR3 in amino acids: CASSPDRDQPQHF. As DNA, the CDR3 is TGTGCCAGCTCACCGGACAGGGATCAGCCCCAGCATTTT.

This CDR3 reads CASSVGGLAGFDEQFF. The CDR3 nucleotides are TGTGCCAGCAGCGTCGGAGGACTAGCGGGATTTGATGAGCAGTTCTTC. This chain joins TRBV9 and TRBJ2-1, with 12 bases matching TRBD2. J lost 8 bases, V lost 2 bases, and 8 bases had no gene match. The CDR3 consists of 16 residues. Germline values: CDR1 SGDLS, CDR2 YYNGEE. Looking up the rest from reference TRBV9 and TRBJ2-1 gives the full variable domain: DSGVTQTPKHLITATGQRVTLRCSPRSGDLSVYWYQQSLDQGLQFLIQYYNGEERAKGNILERFSAQQFPDLHSELNLSSLELGDSALYFCASSVGGLAGFDEQFFGPGTRLTVL.

The chain employs TRBV14 and TRBJ1-2; D is unresolved. Trimming pared 6 bases from V and 5 bases from J, leaving 10 bases between. This CDR3 is 12 amino acids long. Per germline, CDR1 SGHDN and CDR2 FVKESK. CDR3 sequence reads: CASSPDRYGYTF. Here the CDR3 DNA reads TGTGCCAGCAGTCCGGACCGTTATGGCTACACCTTC. Supplemented by reference TRBV14 and TRBJ1-2, the full variable domain reads EAGVTQFPSHSVIEKGQTVTLRCDPISGHDNLYWYRRVMGKEIKFLLHFVKESKQDESGMPNNRFLAERTGGTYSTLKVQPAELEDSGVYFCASSPDRYGYTFGSGTRLTVV.

This chain's CDR3 is CASSEPGGARTEAFF. In nucleotides, the CDR3 is TGTGCCAGCAGTGAACCGGGGGGGGCACGGACTGAAGCTTTCTTT. This chain links TRBV6-1 with TRBJ1-1; D possibly corresponds to TRBD1 (6 bases). Trimming took 2 bases from V and 5 from J, leaving 15 bases between them. The CDR3 extends over 15 amino acids. Germline V gene data show CDR1 as MNHNS and CDR2 as SASEGT.

This clone was seen a few times. The chain couples TRBV14 to TRBJ2-1; no clear D gene. Germline V gene sequence: CDR1 SGHDN, CDR2 FVKESK. There are 14 residues in the CDR3. Trimming pared 4 bases from V and 10 bases from J, leaving 17 bases between. For the CDR3, the DNA is TGTGCCAGCAGCCCCTTCGGCCCTAAGGCGGAGCAGTTCTTC. It codes for CASSPFGPKAEQFF.

The CDR3 protein is CASSPSGSTEAFF. In nucleotides, the CDR3 is TGTGCCAGCAGCCCCTCAGGGAGTACTGAAGCTTTCTTT. V and J are TRBV5-6 and TRBJ1-1, with D perhaps matching TRBD1 (5 bases). The V gene's germline CDR1 is SGHDT and CDR2 YYEEEE. The V end was cut by 4 bases, the J end by 5 bases, with 12 bases between. CDR3 size: 13 residues.

The V and J genes are TRBV11-2 and TRBJ1-6, with 8 bases that match TRBD1. V gave up 5 bases and J gave up 10 bases; unmatched junction bases: 10. This CDR3 contains 15 residues. Per the germline V gene, CDR1 is SGHAT and CDR2 is FQNNGV. The CDR3 here is CASSLAGGERSPLHF. The CDR3 DNA sequence: TGTGCCAGCAGCCTTGCAGGGGGCGAGCGGTCACCCCTCCACTTT. Complete variable domain (other parts from reference TRBV11-2 and TRBJ1-6): EAGVAQSPRYKIIEKRQSVAFWCNPISGHATLYWYQQILGQGPKLLIQFQNNGVVDDSQLPKDRFSAERLKGVDSTLKIQPAKLEDSAVYLCASSLAGGERSPLHFGNGTRLTVT.

This clone was counted a single time. This chain uses TRBV5-6 with TRBJ1-1; 7 nucleotides match TRBD1. The CDR3 spans 14 residues. Trimming removed 2 bases from V and 2 bases from J; junction bases left unmatched: 3. CDR1 is SGHDT and CDR2 is YYEEEE in the germline V gene. As DNA, the CDR3 is TGTGCCAGCAGCTTCCGGGACAGAAACACTGAAGCTTTCTTT. Translating it yields CASSFRDRNTEAFF.

V gene TRBV2 combines with J gene TRBJ2-1, with TRBD1 identical over 9 bases. The CDR3 contains 15 residues. Germline-derived CDR1 and CDR2 are SNHLY and FYNNEI. After removal of 8 bases from V and 4 bases from J, the junction contained 9 bases not matched to a gene. The CDR3 region has the DNA TGTGCCAGCGGGGACAGGGACAGGGCTTACAATGAGCAGTTCTTC. Translation: CASGDRDRAYNEQFF.

The CDR3 nucleotides are TGTGCCAGTAGAGGCCCGCAGGGGCTCTATGGCTACACCTTC. This codes for CASRGPQGLYGYTF. The V gene is TRBV19, the J gene TRBJ1-2, with a possible D match to TRBD1 (6 bases). Germline V gene lookup returns CDR1 LNHDA and CDR2 SQIVND (reference sequence). This CDR3 is 14 amino acids long. V dropped 6 bases and J dropped 4 bases, with 15 bases sitting between them.

The J gene is TRBJ2-7, the V gene TRBV5-1; 10 bases are shared with TRBD1. Germline CDR1 and CDR2: SGHRS and YFSETQ. The V and J ends lost 2 bases and 5 bases, in that order; junction bases with no gene match: 4. The CDR3 loop spans 14 amino acids. This CDR3 is CASSFPGQGDEQYF. The CDR3 DNA reads TGCGCCAGCAGCTTTCCCGGACAGGGGGACGAGCAGTACTTC.

A single count supports this clone. The chain joins TRBV18 to TRBJ1-1; a possible D gene is TRBD1 (5 bases). Trimming took 1 base from V and 7 from J, leaving 7 bases between them. CDR3 length equals 12 residues. Germline-derived CDR1 and CDR2 are KGHSH and LQKENI. CDR3 amino acids: CASSPRQREAFF. DNA of the CDR3: TGTGCCAGCTCACCACGACAGCGTGAAGCTTTCTTT.

This clone was counted once. This chain joins TRBV25-1 and TRBJ1-6, with D possibly matching TRBD1 (5 bases). CDR3 length: 14 amino acids. Trimming pared 7 bases from V and 10 bases from J, leaving 17 bases between. Germline values: CDR1 MGHDK, CDR2 SYGVNS. Written as DNA, the CDR3 is TGTGCCAGCAAACCGGGGGGTCGAGGATCACCCCTCCACTTT. Translating gives CASKPGGRGSPLHF.

The chain joins TRBV25-1 to TRBJ2-5, with 12 bases lining up with TRBD2. Germline CDR1 MGHDK, CDR2 SYGVNS. Unmatched junction bases numbered 3, after V lost 3 bases and J lost 4 bases. This CDR3 is 15 amino acids long. This CDR3 reads CASSDTSGRRETQYF. The CDR3 DNA sequence: TGTGCCAGCAGTGATACTAGCGGGAGGAGAGAGACCCAGTACTTC.

The chain combines TRBV6-5 with TRBJ1-1, with D tentatively TRBD1 (5 bases). The CDR3 extends over 13 amino acids. Germline-derived CDR1 and CDR2 are MNHEY and SVGAGI. Trimming shortened V by 6 bases and J by 2 bases, and 10 bases separated the two germline ends. CDR3 nucleotide sequence: TGTGCCAGCAGCCAGGGAGGAAACACTGAAGCTTTCTTT. This sequence encodes CASSQGGNTEAFF.

The CDR3 DNA sequence: TGTGCCAGCAGCGCCGGGACAGGCGGCAATTCACCCCTCCACTTT. It encodes CASSAGTGGNSPLHF. The J gene is TRBJ1-6, the V gene TRBV7-2, with 8 bases matching TRBD1. Trimming cost V 5 bases and J 7 bases; bases outside gene matches: 7. Germline V gene data show CDR1 as SGHTA and CDR2 as FQGNSA. This CDR3 contains 15 residues.

As DNA, the CDR3 is TGTGCCAGCAGTTTTAACCCTTACAATGAGCAGTTCTTC. Its protein is CASSFNPYNEQFF. This chain uses TRBV12-3 or TRBV12-4 with TRBJ2-1, with unresolved D. The germline V and J ends were trimmed by 3 bases and 4 bases, with 7 bases remaining between them. The CDR3 is made up of 13 amino acids.

The chain employs TRBV30 and TRBJ2-7; D is perhaps TRBD1 (6 bases). V lost 5 bases, J lost 2 bases, and 10 bases lay in between. CDR3 length equals 12 residues. Germline CDR1 and CDR2: GTSNPN and SVGIG (reference sequence). CDR3 in amino acids: CAWGRGTYEQYF. The CDR3 DNA reads as TGTGCCTGGGGCAGGGGAACCTACGAGCAGTACTTC.

The J gene is TRBJ2-1, the V gene TRBV5-4; 9 bases map to TRBD2. Trimming removed 4 bases from V and 7 bases from J; junction bases left unmatched: 12. The CDR3 has 16 amino acids. Germline CDR1 SGHNT, CDR2 YYREEE (reference sequence). The CDR3 spells CASSPLGSGSGNEQFF. The CDR3 DNA reads as TGTGCCAGCAGCCCGCTGGGTAGCGGGAGTGGGAATGAGCAGTTCTTC.